The subject of this entry is one TCR beta chain. What this receptor recognizes is not known. It has no much larger one-base neighbor in the sample; base qualities were not kept. TCRbeta CDR3 regions were amplified from genomic DNA by means of the immunoSEQ Assay, a bias-controlled multiplex PCR. The paper's data handling went like this. Within the assay, amplification of reference gene primers was used to estimate how many nucleated cells each sample contained. To quantify the absolute abundance of each unique TCRbeta CDR3 rearrangement, sequence reads were collapsed and filtered. Productive Simpson clonality was computed per sample as the square root of Simpson's diversity index over productive rearrangements. TCRdb mirrors the immuneACCESS table, restricted to in-frame sequences. Some clones are absent from its copies; in checked studies, under half trace to an unresolved V gene, and the reason for the others is unknown. Clone size and V and J calls were adopted from that table, with D and trimming inferred from the DNA. For this sample the table gives around 250,000 clones, of which approximately 77% were detected only once. The leading ten clones occupy about 3% of the sample.

This entry comes from a study of blood T cell repertoires in COVID-19 (dated by TCRdb to 2018 to 2020). The study in broad terms: Samples covering the acute and convalescent phases of COVID-19 were provided by collaborators in the United States, Italy and Spain. Samples came from the ongoing ImmuneRACE study (first 160 participants) plus 1,254 subjects from 6 global collaborators. The repertoires were released in a freely available public database meant as a resource for research on the immune response to SARS-CoV-2. The prospective study material was composed of cDNA or gDNA derived from T cells, B-cell-depleted T cells, or PBMCs. Sample metadata almost always included a de-identified subject ID, COVID-19 status, age in years and sex. Where available, HLA class I and class II types were obtained from metadata supplied by the sample provider rather than from assay-based typing. Deeply sampled blood TCRbeta repertoires from subjects exposed to, actively infected with, or recovered from COVID-19 were included in the dataset. General study outcomes and caveats: How much clinical and demographic metadata was included differed by source and by participant, and the metadata was provided uncurated.

Sequences LGHDT (CDR1) and YNNKEL (CDR2) are obtained from the germline V gene (reference sequence). Trimming accounts for 4 bases at V and 4 bases at J, while the number of junction bases matched to no gene is 10. The CDR3 contains 15 residues, cysteine and phenylalanine counted. Just CDR3 DNA is preserved here, 45 bases in frame from base 1. Collaborating institutions collected whole blood in K2EDTA tubes following their own protocols. Collaborator samples were shipped for TCRbeta analysis as frozen whole blood, isolated PBMCs, or DNA extracted from either sample type. The receptor's source is a young woman with acute or convalescent COVID-19. Sequencing was performed on peripheral blood. The V and J genes are TRBV3-1 (or the pseudogene TRBV3-2) and TRBJ2-7; TRBD2 fits 7 bases in the junction. The CDR3 has the sequence CASSLASGGGYEQYF. The DNA sequence reads TGTGCCAGCAGCCTCGCGTCGGGGGGTGGTTACGAGCAGTACTTC.